The rows below give T cell receptor beta chains drawn from one sample of a study of control samples from healthy donors and cancer patients. TCRdb's table, derived via immunoSEQ multiplex PCR, lists solely in-frame clones and lacks some. In the table there are about 120,000 clones, approximately 90% of which are singletons. Sequences were obtained from PBMCs. The origin of the receptors is a woman aged 45-59 years with colorectal cancer. The CDR3 runs from the conserved cysteine through the conserved F or W. The D gene is left open where the match is weak. Clone size is given for some rows only: seen once, a few or many times, or a class if the clone is expanded.

J | D | V | size | CDR3 | DNA
TRBJ2-7 | . | TRBV28 | . | CASTLYGGSSYEQYF | TGTGCCAGCACCTTATACGGGGGTAGCTCCTACGAGCAGTACTTC
TRBJ2-7 | TRBD2 | TRBV28 | . | CASSFVHGGYEQYF | TGTGCCAGCAGTTTCGTCCACGGGGGGTACGAGCAGTACTTC
TRBJ1-2 | . | TRBV5-4 | few | CASSLGQFRNGYTF | TGTGCCAGCAGCTTGGGACAGTTTCGAAATGGCTACACCTTC
TRBJ2-1 | TRBD1 | TRBV7-3 | . | CASSLGTEYNEQFF | TGTGCCAGCAGCTTAGGGACAGAATACAATGAGCAGTTCTTC
TRBJ2-5 | TRBD2 | TRBV3-1/TRBV3-2 | . | CASSQDGLVGVTQYF | TGTGCCAGCAGCCAAGATGGACTAGTTGGCGTGACCCAGTACTTC
TRBJ2-1 | . | TRBV10-1 | few | CASSSPGEANEQFF | TGCGCCAGCAGTAGCCCCGGGGAGGCAAATGAGCAGTTCTTC
TRBJ2-5 | TRBD1 | TRBV11-2 | . | CASSLSQGEEETQYF | TGTGCCAGCAGCTTATCCCAGGGGGAAGAAGAGACCCAGTACTTC
TRBJ1-1 | . | TRBV3-1/TRBV3-2 | . | CASTSEANTEAFF | TGTGCCAGCACTTCCGAAGCGAACACTGAAGCTTTCTTT
TRBJ2-7 | . | TRBV5-4 | . | CASSLGGRGSYEQYF | TGTGCCAGCAGCTTGGGGGGGCGGGGTTCCTACGAGCAGTACTTC
TRBJ1-1 | . | TRBV6-5 | . | CASSYLSPRWTEAFF | TGTGCCAGCAGTTACCTCTCCCCCCGGTGGACTGAAGCTTTCTTT
TRBJ2-3 | . | TRBV5-5 | once | CASSLAVVSTDTQYF | TGTGCCAGCAGCTTGGCGGTGGTTAGCACAGATACGCAGTATTTT
TRBJ2-3 | . | TRBV19 | . | CASSLRIISTDTQYF | TGTGCCAGTAGTTTAAGGATAATAAGCACAGATACGCAGTATTTT
TRBJ2-6 | . | TRBV18 | . | CASSPPGSGANVLTF | TGTGCCAGCTCACCACCCGGGTCCGGGGCCAACGTCCTGACTTTC
TRBJ2-1 | TRBD1 | TRBV19 | . | CASSLGQVDEQFF | TGTGCCAGTAGTTTGGGACAGGTCGATGAGCAGTTCTTC
TRBJ2-2 | . | TRBV7-8 | . | CASSLSEGTGELFF | TGTGCCAGCAGCTTATCCGAGGGCACCGGGGAGCTGTTTTTT
TRBJ1-5 | TRBD1 | TRBV7-8 | few | CASSLTGDSNQPQHF | TGTGCCAGCAGCTTAACAGGGGATAGCAATCAGCCCCAGCATTTT
TRBJ1-1 | TRBD1 | TRBV4-2 | . | CASSQARRGRGTEAFF | TGTGCCAGCAGCCAAGCGCGCAGGGGGCGCGGCACTGAAGCTTTCTTT
TRBJ1-4 | . | TRBV5-1 | once | CASSFQSNEKLFF | TGCGCCAGCAGCTTCCAGAGTAATGAAAAACTGTTTTTT
TRBJ2-3 | . | TRBV20-1 | . | CSASNGQGHTDTQYF | TGCAGTGCTAGTAATGGGCAGGGCCACACAGATACGCAGTATTTT
TRBJ1-1 | . | TRBV2 | . | CASSELEDTEAFF | TGTGCCAGCAGTGAATTGGAGGACACTGAAGCTTTCTTT
TRBJ2-1 | . | TRBV29-1 | . | CSGRASLEQFF | TGCAGCGGCCGGGCCTCTCTGGAGCAGTTCTTC
TRBJ1-1 | . | TRBV5-6 | . | CASSRDLAGVFGINTEAFF | TGTGCCAGCAGCCGGGACCTAGCAGGGGTCTTCGGTATCAATACTGAAGCTTTCTTT
TRBJ2-2 | TRBD2 | TRBV4-1 | . | CASSQGPAGGTGELFF | TGCGCCAGCAGCCAAGGCCCGGCCGGGGGGACCGGGGAGCTGTTTTTT
TRBJ2-3 | TRBD2 | TRBV7-8 | . | CASSPGLALLDTQYF | TGTGCCAGCAGCCCCGGACTAGCTCTCTTAGATACGCAGTATTTT
TRBJ2-1 | TRBD1 | TRBV5-1 | once | CASSSTGDSYNEQFF | TGCGCCAGCAGCTCTACAGGGGACTCCTACAATGAGCAGTTCTTC
TRBJ2-5 | TRBD2 | TRBV9 | . | CASSVGIGGGEETQYF | TGTGCCAGCAGCGTAGGCATCGGCGGGGGGGAAGAGACCCAGTACTTC
TRBJ2-3 | TRBD1 | TRBV7-8 | . | CASSYRDRGGTDTQYF | TGTGCCAGCAGCTACCGGGACAGGGGTGGCACAGATACGCAGTATTTT
TRBJ2-1 | TRBD2 | TRBV19 | . | CASSKGLAGGKYNEQFF | TGTGCCAGTAGTAAGGGACTAGCGGGAGGAAAGTACAATGAGCAGTTCTTC
TRBJ1-3 | . | TRBV18 | few | CASSSGISGNTIYF | TGTGCCAGCTCATCAGGGATCTCTGGAAACACCATATATTTT
TRBJ1-4 | . | TRBV19 | . | CASSTQVESEKLFF | TGTGCCAGTAGTACCCAAGTGGAGTCCGAAAAACTGTTTTTT
TRBJ2-2 | . | TRBV18 | . | CASSPIGSNTGELFF | TGTGCCAGCTCACCAATCGGGTCGAACACCGGGGAGCTGTTTTTT
TRBJ1-5 | . | TRBV20-1 | . | CSASKGVSDQPQHF | TGCAGTGCTAGTAAGGGAGTCAGCGATCAGCCCCAGCATTTT
TRBJ2-7 | TRBD2 | TRBV10-2 | once | CASRFSSGRSYEQYF | TGCGCCAGCAGGTTCAGTAGCGGGAGATCTTACGAGCAGTACTTC
TRBJ2-7 | . | TRBV7-2 | . | CASSFGDSARPEQYF | TGTGCCAGCAGTTTTGGGGACTCTGCTAGACCCGAGCAGTACTTC
TRBJ1-1 | . | TRBV28 | . | CASSLGGQRMNTEAFF | TGTGCCAGCAGCCTCGGCGGACAGAGAATGAACACTGAAGCTTTCTTT
TRBJ1-5 | . | TRBV20-1 | . | CSASRGDSNQPQHF | TGCAGTGCTAGTCGGGGAGATAGCAATCAGCCCCAGCATTTT
TRBJ1-2 | . | TRBV19 | . | CASSIADRNYGYTF | TGTGCCAGTAGTATAGCAGATAGAAACTATGGCTACACCTTC
TRBJ1-1 | . | TRBV6-6 | . | CASSQVGPNTEAFF | TGTGCCAGCAGCCAGGTGGGACCGAACACTGAAGCTTTCTTT
TRBJ2-1 | . | TRBV6-1 | . | CASSENNEQFF | TGTGCCAGCAGTGAAAATAATGAGCAGTTCTTC
TRBJ2-2 | . | TRBV5-5 | . | CASSTPKNTGELFF | TGTGCCAGCAGCACTCCTAAAAACACCGGGGAGCTGTTTTTT
TRBJ2-7 | . | TRBV18 | . | CASSPRRAGLSYEQYF | TGTGCCAGCTCACCCCGACGAGCAGGGCTCTCCTACGAGCAGTACTTC
TRBJ1-1 | TRBD1 | TRBV19 | . | CASSPGTGPNTEAFF | TGTGCCAGTAGTCCCGGGACAGGACCAAACACTGAAGCTTTCTTT
TRBJ1-2 | . | TRBV6-1 | . | CASSEPGPQRLVF | TGTGCCAGCAGTGAACCGGGACCCCAGAGGCTGGTCTTC
TRBJ2-7 | . | TRBV15 | . | CATSRDPQSYEQYF | TGTGCCACCAGCAGAGATCCTCAATCCTACGAGCAGTACTTC
TRBJ1-4 | . | TRBV19 | . | CASSIAGYHEKLFF | TGTGCCAGTAGTATTGCCGGTTACCATGAAAAACTGTTTTTT
TRBJ2-1 | TRBD1 | TRBV30 | . | CAWTPGQVGSNEQFF | TGTGCCTGGACCCCGGGACAGGTTGGGAGCAATGAGCAGTTCTTC
TRBJ1-2 | . | TRBV4-1 | . | CASSQVETNYGYTF | TGCGCCAGCAGCCAAGTGGAGACTAACTATGGCTACACCTTC
TRBJ1-2 | . | TRBV28 | . | CASNQMAGTGYTF | TGTGCCAGCAACCAGATGGCCGGAACAGGCTACACCTTC
TRBJ1-3 | . | TRBV2 | . | CASSLLSSGNTIYF | TGTGCCAGCAGTCTTCTTAGCTCTGGAAACACCATATATTTT
TRBJ1-5 | TRBD1 | TRBV9 | . | CASSAQAGQGQPQHF | TGTGCCAGCAGCGCCCAAGCAGGACAGGGCCAGCCCCAGCATTTT
TRBJ1-1 | TRBD1 | TRBV18 | . | CASSPSGTGLNTEAFF | TGTGCCAGCTCACCATCGGGGACAGGTCTGAACACTGAAGCTTTCTTT
TRBJ2-1 | . | TRBV11-2 | . | CASATTMSSNEQFF | TGTGCCAGCGCAACAACAATGAGTAGCAATGAGCAGTTCTTC
TRBJ1-3 | . | TRBV19 | once | CASSTREENTIYF | TGTGCCAGTAGTACCAGGGAGGAGAACACCATATATTTT
TRBJ1-5 | TRBD1 | TRBV28 | . | CASSTTRGTGGDQPQHF | TGTGCCAGCAGTACCACGAGGGGGACAGGGGGAGATCAGCCCCAGCATTTT
TRBJ2-7 | . | TRBV21-1 | few | CASSKARHDPYEQYF | TGTGCCAGCAGCAAAGCTAGACACGATCCCTACGAGCAGTACTTC
TRBJ1-1 | . | TRBV27 | . | CASSTKNTEAFF | TGTGCCAGCAGTACCAAGAACACTGAAGCTTTCTTT
TRBJ2-7 | TRBD1 | TRBV2 | . | CASSDRGVSYEQYF | TGTGCCAGCTCGGACAGGGGGGTCTCCTACGAGCAGTACTTC
TRBJ2-2 | . | TRBV28 | . | CASSSLTTGELFF | TGTGCCAGCAGTTCCCTTACCACCGGGGAGCTGTTTTTT
TRBJ2-3 | . | TRBV12-3/TRBV12-4 | . | CASGFTDTQYF | TGTGCCAGCGGGTTCACAGATACGCAGTATTTT